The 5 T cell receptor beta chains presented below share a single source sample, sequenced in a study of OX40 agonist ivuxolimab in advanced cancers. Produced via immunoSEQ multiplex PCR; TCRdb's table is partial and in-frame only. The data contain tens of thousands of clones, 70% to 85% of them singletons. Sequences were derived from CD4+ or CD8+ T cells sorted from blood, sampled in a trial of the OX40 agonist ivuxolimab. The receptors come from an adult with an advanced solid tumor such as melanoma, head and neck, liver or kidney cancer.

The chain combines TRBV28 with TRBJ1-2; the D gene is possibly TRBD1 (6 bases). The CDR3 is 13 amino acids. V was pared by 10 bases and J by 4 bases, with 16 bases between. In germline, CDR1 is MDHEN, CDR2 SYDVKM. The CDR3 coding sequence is TGTGCCACCCTATCGACAGGTCCCTATGGCTACACCTTC. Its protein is CATLSTGPYGYTF.

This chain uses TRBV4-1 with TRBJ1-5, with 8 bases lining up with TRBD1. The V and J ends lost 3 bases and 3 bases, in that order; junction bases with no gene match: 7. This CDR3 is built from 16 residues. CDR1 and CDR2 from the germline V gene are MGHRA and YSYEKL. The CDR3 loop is CASSHGQGQNNQPQHF. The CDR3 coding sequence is TGCGCCAGCAGCCACGGACAGGGACAGAACAATCAGCCCCAGCATTTT.

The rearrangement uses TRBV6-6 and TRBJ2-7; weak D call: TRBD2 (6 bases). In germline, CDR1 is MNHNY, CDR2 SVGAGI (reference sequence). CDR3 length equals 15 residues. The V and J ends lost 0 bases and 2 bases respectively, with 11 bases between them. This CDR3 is CASSYSLAGTYEQYF. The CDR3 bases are TGTGCCAGCAGTTACTCCCTCGCGGGGACCTACGAGCAGTACTTC.

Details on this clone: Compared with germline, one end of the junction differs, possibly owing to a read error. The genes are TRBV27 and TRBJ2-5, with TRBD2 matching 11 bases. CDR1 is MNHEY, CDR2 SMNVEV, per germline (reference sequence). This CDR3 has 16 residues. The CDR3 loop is CASSPRVTSGAGSSNF. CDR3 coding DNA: TGTGCCAGCAGTCCTCGGGTGACTAGCGGGGCCGGGAGTTCGAACTTC.

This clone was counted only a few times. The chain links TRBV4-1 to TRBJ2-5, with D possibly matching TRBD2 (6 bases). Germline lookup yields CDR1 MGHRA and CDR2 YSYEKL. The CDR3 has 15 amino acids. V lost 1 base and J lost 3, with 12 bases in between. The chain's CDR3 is CASSQARDPKETQYF. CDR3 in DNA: TGCGCCAGCAGCCAAGCGCGGGACCCCAAAGAGACCCAGTACTTC.